This T cell receptor beta chain came from a study of cytomegalovirus exposure and HLA in healthy donors. Notes on the study in general: In a later analysis, HLA-C alleles had the fewest associated TCRs, DRB1 alleles the most. A prior analysis recorded that most TCR beta V segments were productive about 87% or about 30% of the time. Cytomegalovirus association was assigned to over 150 TCR beta chains.

To note about this clone: The target antigen is unknown.

A multiplex PCR was run with 60 Vbeta primers and 13 Jbeta primers. The table came from immunoSEQ multiplex PCR; TCRdb's copy has only in-frame clones and leaves some out. The sample consists of about 180,000 clones, about three quarters of them appearing once. Sequencing was done on a sample of PBMCs. The clonotype comes from a man between 18 and 35 years old in good health and CMV-seronegative.

The CDR3 reads CASSIGLSPSTDTQYF. The DNA of the CDR3 is TGTGCCAGTAGTATAGGACTATCCCCTAGCACAGATACGCAGTATTTT. The chain links TRBV19 to TRBJ2-3; a weak D match, TRBD2 (5 bases). V lost 1 base and J lost 0, with 11 bases in between. The CDR3 runs to 16 residues. Looked up from germline, CDR1 is LNHDA and CDR2 is SQIVND (reference sequence). The whole variable domain, remainder taken from reference TRBV19 and TRBJ2-3, is DGGITQSPKYLFRKEGQNVTLSCEQNLNHDAMYWYRQDPGQGLRLIYYSQIVNDFQKGDIAEGYSVSREKKESFPLTVTSAQKNPTAFYLCASSIGLSPSTDTQYFGPGTRLTVL.